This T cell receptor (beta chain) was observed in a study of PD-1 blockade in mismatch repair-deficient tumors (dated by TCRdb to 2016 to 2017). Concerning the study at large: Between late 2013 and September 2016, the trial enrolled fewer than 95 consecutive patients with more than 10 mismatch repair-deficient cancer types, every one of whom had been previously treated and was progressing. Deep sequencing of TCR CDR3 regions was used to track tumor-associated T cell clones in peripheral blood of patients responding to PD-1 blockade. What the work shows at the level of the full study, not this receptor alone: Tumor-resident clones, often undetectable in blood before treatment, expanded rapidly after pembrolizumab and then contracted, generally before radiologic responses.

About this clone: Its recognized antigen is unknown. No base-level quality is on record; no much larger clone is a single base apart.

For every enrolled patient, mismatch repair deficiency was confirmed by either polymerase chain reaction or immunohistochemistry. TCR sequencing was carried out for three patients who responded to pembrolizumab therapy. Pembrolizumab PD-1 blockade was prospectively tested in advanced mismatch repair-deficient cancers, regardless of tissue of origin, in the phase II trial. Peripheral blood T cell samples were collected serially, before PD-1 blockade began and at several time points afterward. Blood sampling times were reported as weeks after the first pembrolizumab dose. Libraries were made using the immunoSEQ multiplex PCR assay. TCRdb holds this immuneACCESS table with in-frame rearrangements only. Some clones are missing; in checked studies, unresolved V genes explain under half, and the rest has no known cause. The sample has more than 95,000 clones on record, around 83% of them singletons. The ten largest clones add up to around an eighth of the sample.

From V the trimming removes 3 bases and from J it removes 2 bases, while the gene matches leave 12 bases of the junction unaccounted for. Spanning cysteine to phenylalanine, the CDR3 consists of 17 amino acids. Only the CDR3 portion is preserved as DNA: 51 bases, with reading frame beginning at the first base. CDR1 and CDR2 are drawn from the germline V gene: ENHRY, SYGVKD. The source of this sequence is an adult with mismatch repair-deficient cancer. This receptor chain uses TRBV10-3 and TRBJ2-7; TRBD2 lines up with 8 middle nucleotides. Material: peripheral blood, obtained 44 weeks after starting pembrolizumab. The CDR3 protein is CAISERGKRESTYEQYF. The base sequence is TGTGCCATCAGTGAAAGGGGGAAGCGGGAGTCCACCTACGAGCAGTACTTC.